Detailed here is one TCR beta chain. The antigen is not known. This sample stems from a study of cytomegalovirus exposure and HLA in healthy donors. Study results and caveats: The authors enumerated roughly 160 TCR beta chains as linked to cytomegalovirus.

The V end lost 5 bases, the J end lost 1 base, and 14 bases lay between the germline ends. CDR1 SEHNR and CDR2 FQNEAQ come from the germline V gene (reference sequence). This CDR3 spans 15 amino acids. Using immunoSEQ multiplex PCR, the repertoire was profiled, and TCRdb retains in-frame clones only, with some absent. Of 150,000 to 200,000 clones detected, approximately 89% appear once; the ten largest clones hold 2.7%. Sequences were obtained from PBMCs. The V gene is TRBV7-9, the J gene TRBJ1-1, with no clear D. The receptor's source is a man aged 18 to 35 in good health and CMV-seropositive. CDR3 nucleotides: TGTGCCAGCAGCCCCGCCGTCAGGAAGAACACTGAAGCTTTCTTT. Encoded protein: CASSPAVRKNTEAFF.